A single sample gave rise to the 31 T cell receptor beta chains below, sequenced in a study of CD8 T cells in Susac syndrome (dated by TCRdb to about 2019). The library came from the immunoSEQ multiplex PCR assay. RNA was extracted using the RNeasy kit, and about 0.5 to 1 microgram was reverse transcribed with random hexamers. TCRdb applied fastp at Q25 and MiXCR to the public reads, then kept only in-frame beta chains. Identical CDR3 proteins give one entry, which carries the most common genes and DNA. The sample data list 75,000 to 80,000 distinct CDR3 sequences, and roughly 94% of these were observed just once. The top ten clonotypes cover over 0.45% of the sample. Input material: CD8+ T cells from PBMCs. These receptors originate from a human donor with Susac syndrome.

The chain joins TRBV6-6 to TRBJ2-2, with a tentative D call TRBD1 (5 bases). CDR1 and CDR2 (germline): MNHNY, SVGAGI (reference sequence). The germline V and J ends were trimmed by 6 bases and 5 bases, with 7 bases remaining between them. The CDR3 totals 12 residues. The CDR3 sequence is CASSQGTGELFF. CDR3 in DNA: TGTGCCAGCAGCCAGGGAACCGGGGAGCTGTTTTTT.

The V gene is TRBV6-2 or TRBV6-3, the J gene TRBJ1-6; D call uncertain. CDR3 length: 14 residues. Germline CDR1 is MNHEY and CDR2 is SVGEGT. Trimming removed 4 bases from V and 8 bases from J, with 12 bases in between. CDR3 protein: CASSLGLGDSPLHF. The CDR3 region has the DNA TGTGCCAGCAGTTTAGGCCTCGGGGATTCACCCCTCCACTTT.

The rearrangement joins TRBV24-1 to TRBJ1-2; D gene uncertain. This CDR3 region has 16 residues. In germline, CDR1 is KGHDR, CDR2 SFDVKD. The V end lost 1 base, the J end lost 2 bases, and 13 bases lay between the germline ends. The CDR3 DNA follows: TGTGCCACCAGTGATTTCCACGGTCTCCTAAACTATGGCTACACCTTC. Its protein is CATSDFHGLLNYGYTF.

The CDR3, as DNA: TGTGCCAGTATTACAGGTTTTCCTAACTATGGCTACACCTTC. This translates into CASITGFPNYGYTF. V usage is TRBV6-2 or TRBV6-3 and J usage is TRBJ1-2; D is possibly TRBD1 (5 bases). The CDR3 consists of 14 residues. CDR1 is MNHEY, CDR2 SVGEGT, per germline. Trimming shortened V by 9 bases and J by 0 bases, and 14 bases separated the two germline ends.

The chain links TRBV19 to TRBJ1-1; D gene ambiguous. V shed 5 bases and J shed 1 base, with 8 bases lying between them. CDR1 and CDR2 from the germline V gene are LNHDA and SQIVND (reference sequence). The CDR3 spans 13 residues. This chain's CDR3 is CASSFGSNTEAFF. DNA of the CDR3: TGTGCCAGTAGTTTCGGGTCGAACACTGAAGCTTTCTTT.

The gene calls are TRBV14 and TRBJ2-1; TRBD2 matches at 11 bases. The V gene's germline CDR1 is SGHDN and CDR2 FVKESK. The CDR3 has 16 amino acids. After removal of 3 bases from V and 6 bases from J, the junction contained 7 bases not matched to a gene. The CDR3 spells CASSHRSTSGGNEQFF. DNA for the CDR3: TGTGCCAGCAGCCACCGAAGCACTAGCGGGGGCAATGAGCAGTTCTTC.

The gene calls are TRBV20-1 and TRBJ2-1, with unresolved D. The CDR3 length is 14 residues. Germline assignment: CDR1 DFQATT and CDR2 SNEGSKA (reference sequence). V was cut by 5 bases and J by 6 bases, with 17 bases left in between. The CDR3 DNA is TGCAGTGCTTATTTCCTCGAGGACCCCAATGAGCAGTTCTTC. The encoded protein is CSAYFLEDPNEQFF.

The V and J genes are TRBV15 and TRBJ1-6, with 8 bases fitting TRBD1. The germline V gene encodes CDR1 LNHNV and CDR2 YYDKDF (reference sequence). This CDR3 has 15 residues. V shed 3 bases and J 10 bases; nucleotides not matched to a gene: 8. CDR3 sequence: CATSSHRGLRSPLHF. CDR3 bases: TGTGCCACCAGCAGCCACAGGGGGTTACGATCACCCCTCCACTTT.

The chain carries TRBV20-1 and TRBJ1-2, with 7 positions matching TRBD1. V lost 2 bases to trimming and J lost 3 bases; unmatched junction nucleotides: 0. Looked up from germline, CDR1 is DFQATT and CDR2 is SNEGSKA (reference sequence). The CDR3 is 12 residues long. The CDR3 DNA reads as TGCAGTGCTAGACAGGGGGACTATGGCTACACCTTC. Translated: CSARQGDYGYTF.

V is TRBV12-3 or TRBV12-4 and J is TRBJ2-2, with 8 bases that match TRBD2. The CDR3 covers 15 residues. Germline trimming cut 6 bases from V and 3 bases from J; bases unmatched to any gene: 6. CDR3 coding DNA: TGTGCCAGCAGGGCCGGGACTAGGGACACCGGGGAGCTGTTTTTT. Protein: CASRAGTRDTGELFF.

The CDR3 is CASMGMIEAFF. In DNA form, the CDR3 reads TGTGCCAGTATGGGGATGATTGAAGCTTTCTTT. This chain links TRBV19 with TRBJ1-1; D gene unclear. This CDR3 comprises 11 residues. V gave up 7 bases and J gave up 7 bases, with 10 bases separating them. The germline V gene has CDR1 LNHDA and CDR2 SQIVND (reference sequence). The variable domain in full, with the rest retrieved from reference TRBV19 and TRBJ1-1, is DGGITQSPKYLFRKEGQNVTLSCEQNLNHDAMYWYRQDPGQGLRLIYYSQIVNDFQKGDIAEGYSVSREKKESFPLTVTSAQKNPTAFYLCASMGMIEAFFGQGTRLTVV.

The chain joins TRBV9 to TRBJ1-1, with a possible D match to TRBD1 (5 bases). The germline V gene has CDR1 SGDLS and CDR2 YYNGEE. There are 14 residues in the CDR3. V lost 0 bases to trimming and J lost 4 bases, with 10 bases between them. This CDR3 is CASSVAGSGTEAFF. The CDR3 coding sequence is TGTGCCAGCAGCGTAGCAGGGTCTGGCACTGAAGCTTTCTTT.

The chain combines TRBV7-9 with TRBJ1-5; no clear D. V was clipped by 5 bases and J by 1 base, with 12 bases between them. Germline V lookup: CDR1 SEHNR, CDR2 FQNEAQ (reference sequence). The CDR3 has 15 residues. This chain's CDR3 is CASSLPGRSNQPQHF. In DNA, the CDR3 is TGTGCCAGCAGCCTGCCCGGGAGGAGCAATCAGCCCCAGCATTTT.

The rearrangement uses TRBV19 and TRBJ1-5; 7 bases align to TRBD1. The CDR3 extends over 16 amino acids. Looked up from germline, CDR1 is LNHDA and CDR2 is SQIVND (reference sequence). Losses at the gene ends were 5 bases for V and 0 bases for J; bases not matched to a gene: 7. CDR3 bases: TGTGCCAGTAGTCCCGAACAGGGGATTAGCAATCAGCCCCAGCATTTT. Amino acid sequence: CASSPEQGISNQPQHF. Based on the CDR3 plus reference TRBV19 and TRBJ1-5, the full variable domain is DGGITQSPKYLFRKEGQNVTLSCEQNLNHDAMYWYRQDPGQGLRLIYYSQIVNDFQKGDIAEGYSVSREKKESFPLTVTSAQKNPTAFYLCASSPEQGISNQPQHFGDGTRLSIL.

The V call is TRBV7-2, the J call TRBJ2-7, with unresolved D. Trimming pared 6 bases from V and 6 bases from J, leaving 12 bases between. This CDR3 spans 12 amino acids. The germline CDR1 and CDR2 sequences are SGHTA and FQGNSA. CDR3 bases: TGTGCCAGCAGTACCCCCGCGGCCGAGCAGTACTTC. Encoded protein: CASSTPAAEQYF.

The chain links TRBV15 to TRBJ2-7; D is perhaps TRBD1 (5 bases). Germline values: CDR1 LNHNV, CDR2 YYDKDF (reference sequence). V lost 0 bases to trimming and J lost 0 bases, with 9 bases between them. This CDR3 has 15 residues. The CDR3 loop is CATSRDQTASYEQYF. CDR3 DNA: TGTGCCACCAGCAGAGATCAGACAGCCTCCTACGAGCAGTACTTC.

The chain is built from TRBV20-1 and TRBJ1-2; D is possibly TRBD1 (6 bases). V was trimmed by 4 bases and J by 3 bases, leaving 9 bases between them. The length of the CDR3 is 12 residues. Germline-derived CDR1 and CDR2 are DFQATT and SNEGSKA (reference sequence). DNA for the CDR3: TGCAGTGCTACGGACAGCGACTATGGCTACACCTTC. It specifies CSATDSDYGYTF.

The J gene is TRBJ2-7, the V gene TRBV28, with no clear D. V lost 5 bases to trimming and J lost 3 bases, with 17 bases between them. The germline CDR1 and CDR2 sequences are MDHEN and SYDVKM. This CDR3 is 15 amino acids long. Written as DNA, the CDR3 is TGTGCCAGCAGTGGTCCGGGCCAATATATCTACGAGCAGTACTTC. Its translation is CASSGPGQYIYEQYF.

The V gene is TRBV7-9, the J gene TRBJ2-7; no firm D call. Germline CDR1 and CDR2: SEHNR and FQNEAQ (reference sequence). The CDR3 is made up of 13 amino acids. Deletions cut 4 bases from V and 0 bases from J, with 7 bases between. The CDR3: CASSYRSSYEQYF. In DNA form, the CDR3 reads TGTGCCAGCAGCTATAGGAGCTCCTACGAGCAGTACTTC.

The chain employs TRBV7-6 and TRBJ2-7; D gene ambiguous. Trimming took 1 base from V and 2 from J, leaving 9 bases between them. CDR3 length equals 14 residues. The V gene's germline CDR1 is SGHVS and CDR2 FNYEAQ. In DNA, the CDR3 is TGTGCCAGCAGCTTAGGCAGGAACCCCTACGAGCAGTACTTC. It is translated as CASSLGRNPYEQYF.

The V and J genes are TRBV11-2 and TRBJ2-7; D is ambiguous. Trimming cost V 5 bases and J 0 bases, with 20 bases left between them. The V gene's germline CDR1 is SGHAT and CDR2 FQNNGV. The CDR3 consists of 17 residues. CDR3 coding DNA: TGTGCCAGCAGCGAGATGGACGGCCTCTTCTACTCCTACGAGCAGTACTTC. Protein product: CASSEMDGLFYSYEQYF.

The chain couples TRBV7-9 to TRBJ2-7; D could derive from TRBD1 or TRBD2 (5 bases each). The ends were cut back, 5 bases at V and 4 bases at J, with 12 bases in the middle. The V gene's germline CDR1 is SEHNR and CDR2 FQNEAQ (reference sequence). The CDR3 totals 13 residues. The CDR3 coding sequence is TGTGCCAGCAGCCCCGGGGCTGGGTACGAGCAGTACTTC. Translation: CASSPGAGYEQYF.

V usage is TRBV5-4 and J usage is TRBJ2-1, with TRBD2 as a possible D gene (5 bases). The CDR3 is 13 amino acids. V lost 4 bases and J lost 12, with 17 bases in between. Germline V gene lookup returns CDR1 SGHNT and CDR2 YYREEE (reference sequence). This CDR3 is CASSPTDGRVQFF. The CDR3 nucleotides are TGTGCCAGCAGCCCTACGGACGGGCGGGTGCAGTTCTTC.

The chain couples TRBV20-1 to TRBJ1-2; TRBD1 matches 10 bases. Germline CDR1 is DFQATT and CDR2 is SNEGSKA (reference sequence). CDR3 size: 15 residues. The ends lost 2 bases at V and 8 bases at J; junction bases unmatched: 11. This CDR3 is CSARSDRDRGYGYTF. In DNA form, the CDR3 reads TGCAGTGCTAGATCAGACCGGGACAGGGGATACGGCTACACCTTC.

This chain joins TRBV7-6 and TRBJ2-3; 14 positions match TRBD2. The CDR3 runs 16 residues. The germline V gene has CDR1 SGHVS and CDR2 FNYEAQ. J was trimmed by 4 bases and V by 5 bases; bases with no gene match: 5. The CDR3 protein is CASSPRTSGGPDTQYF. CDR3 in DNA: TGTGCCAGCAGCCCGCGGACTAGCGGGGGGCCAGATACGCAGTATTTT.

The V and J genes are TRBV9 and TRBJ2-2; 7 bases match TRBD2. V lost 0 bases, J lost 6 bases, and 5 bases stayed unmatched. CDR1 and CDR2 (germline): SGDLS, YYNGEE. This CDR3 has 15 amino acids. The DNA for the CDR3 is TGTGCCAGCAGCGTAGTGGAGACTAGCCCCGGGGAGCTGTTTTTT. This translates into CASSVVETSPGELFF. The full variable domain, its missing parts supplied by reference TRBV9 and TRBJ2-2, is DSGVTQTPKHLITATGQRVTLRCSPRSGDLSVYWYQQSLDQGLQFLIQYYNGEERAKGNILERFSAQQFPDLHSELNLSSLELGDSALYFCASSVVETSPGELFFGEGSRLTVL.

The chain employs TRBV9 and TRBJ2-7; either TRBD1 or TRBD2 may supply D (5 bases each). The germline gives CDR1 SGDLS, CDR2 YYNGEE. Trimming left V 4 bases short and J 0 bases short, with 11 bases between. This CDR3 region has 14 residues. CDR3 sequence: CASSPGTGSYEQYF. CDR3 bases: TGTGCCAGCAGCCCCGGGACCGGCTCCTACGAGCAGTACTTC. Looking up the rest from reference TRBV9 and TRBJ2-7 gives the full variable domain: DSGVTQTPKHLITATGQRVTLRCSPRSGDLSVYWYQQSLDQGLQFLIQYYNGEERAKGNILERFSAQQFPDLHSELNLSSLELGDSALYFCASSPGTGSYEQYFGPGTRLTVT.

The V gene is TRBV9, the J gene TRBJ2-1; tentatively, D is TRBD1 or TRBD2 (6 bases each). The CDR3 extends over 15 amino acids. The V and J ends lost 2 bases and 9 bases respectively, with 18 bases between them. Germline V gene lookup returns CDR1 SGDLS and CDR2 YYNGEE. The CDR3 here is CASSVGGRFGGEQFF. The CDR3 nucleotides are TGTGCCAGCAGCGTGGGGGGCCGCTTCGGAGGTGAGCAGTTCTTC.

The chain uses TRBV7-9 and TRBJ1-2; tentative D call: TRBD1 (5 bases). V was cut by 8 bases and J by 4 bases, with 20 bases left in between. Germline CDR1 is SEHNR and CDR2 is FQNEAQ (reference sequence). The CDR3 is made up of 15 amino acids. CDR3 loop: CASFRGGDPSYGYTF. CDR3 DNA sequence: TGTGCCAGCTTTCGGGGAGGGGATCCCTCCTATGGCTACACCTTC.

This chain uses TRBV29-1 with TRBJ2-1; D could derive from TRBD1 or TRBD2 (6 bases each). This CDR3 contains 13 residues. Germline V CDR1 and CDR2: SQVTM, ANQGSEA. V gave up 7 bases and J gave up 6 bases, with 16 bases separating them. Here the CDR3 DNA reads TGCAGCGGTCATGGGGGGCTAGGCAATGAGCAGTTCTTC. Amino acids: CSGHGGLGNEQFF.

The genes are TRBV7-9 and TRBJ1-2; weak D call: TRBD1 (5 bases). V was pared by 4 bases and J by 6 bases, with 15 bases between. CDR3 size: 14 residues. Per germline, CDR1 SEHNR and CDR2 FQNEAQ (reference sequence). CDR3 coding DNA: TGTGCCAGCAGCTCCCCCCCCAGGGCAAATGGCTACACCTTC. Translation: CASSSPPRANGYTF.